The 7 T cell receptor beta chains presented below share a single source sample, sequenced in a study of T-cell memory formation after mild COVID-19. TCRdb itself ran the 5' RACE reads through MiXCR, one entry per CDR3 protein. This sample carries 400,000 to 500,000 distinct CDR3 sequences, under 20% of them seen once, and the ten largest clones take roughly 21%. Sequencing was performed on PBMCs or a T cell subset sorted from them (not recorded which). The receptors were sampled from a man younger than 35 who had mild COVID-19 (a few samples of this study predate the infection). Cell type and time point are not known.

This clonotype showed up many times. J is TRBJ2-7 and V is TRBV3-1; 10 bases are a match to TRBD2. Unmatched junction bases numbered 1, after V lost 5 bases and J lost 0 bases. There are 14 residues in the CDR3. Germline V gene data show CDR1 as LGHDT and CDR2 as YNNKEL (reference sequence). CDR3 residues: CASSSSGGSYEQYF. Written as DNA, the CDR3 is TGTGCCAGCAGCTCTAGCGGGGGCTCCTACGAGCAGTACTTC.

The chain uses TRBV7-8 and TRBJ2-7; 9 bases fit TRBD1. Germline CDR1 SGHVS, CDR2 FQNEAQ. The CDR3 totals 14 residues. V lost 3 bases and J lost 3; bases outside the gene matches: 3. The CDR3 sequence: CASSFGQGNYEQYV. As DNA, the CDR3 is TGTGCCAGCAGCTTCGGACAGGGGAACTACGAGCAGTACGTC.

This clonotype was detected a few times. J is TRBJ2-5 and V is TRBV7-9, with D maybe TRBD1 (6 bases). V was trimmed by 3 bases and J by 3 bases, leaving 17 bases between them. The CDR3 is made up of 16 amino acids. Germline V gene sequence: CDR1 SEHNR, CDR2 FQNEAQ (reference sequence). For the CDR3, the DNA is TGTGCCAGCAGCTTCACCCCGGGAAACAGGGAAGAGACCCAGTACTTC. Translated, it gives CASSFTPGNREETQYF.

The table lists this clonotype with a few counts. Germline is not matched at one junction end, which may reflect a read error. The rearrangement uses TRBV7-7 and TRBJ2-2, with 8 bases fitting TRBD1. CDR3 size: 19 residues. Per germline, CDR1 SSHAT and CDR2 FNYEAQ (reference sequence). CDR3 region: CASSPATGVPFRTPGELFF. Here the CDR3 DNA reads TGTGCTAGCAGCCCGGCGACAGGGGTCCCTTTCCGAACACCCGGGGAGCTGTTTTTT.

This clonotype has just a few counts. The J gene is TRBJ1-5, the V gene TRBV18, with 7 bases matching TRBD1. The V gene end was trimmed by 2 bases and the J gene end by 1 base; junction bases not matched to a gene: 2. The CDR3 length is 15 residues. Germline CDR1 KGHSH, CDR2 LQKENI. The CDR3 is CASSPTGVSNQPQHF. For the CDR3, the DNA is TGTGCCAGCTCACCAACAGGGGTAAGCAATCAGCCCCAGCATTTT.

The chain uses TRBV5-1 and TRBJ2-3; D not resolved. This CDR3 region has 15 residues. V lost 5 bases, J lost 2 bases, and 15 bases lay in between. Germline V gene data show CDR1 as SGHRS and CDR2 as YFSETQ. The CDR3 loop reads CASRRIVRFTDTQYF. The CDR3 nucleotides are TGCGCCAGCAGACGTATAGTCCGCTTCACAGATACGCAGTATTTT. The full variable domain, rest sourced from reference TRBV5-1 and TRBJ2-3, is KAGVTQTPRYLIKTRGQQVTLSCSPISGHRSVSWYQQTPGQGLQFLFEYFSETQRNKGNFPGRFSGRQFSNSRSEMNVSTLELGDSALYLCASRRIVRFTDTQYFGPGTRLTVL.

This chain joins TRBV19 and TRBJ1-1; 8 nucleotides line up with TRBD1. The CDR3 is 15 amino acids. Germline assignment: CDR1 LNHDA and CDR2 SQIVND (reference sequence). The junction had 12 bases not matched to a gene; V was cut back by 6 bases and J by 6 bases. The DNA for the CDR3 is TGTGCCAGTAGCACCCTGGGGCAGGGGGCGGCTGAAGCTTTCTTT. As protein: CASSTLGQGAAEAFF.